This TCR beta chain was observed in a study of cytomegalovirus exposure and HLA in healthy donors. Study at large: Around 180 million T cells yielded around 100 million unique TCR beta sequences, as an earlier analysis found.

The CDR3 has 12 residues. Germline-derived CDR1 and CDR2 are SQVTM and ANQGSEA. V lost 5 bases and J lost 2, with 9 bases in between. This clone appeared once. Both 60 Vbeta primers and 13 Jbeta primers went into the PCR. Method: immunoSEQ multiplex PCR; TCRdb's copy keeps in-frame clones and lacks some. Seen here are just over 150,000 clones, over 65% observed once, and the top ten hold less than 8.5%. Sequenced input: PBMCs. The chain recombines TRBV29-1 with TRBJ1-1, with TRBD1 as a possible D gene (5 bases). The receptor's source is a man between 40 and 49 years old in good health and CMV-seropositive. This CDR3 is CSVPGPNTEAFF. In DNA form, the CDR3 reads TGCAGCGTTCCAGGGCCAAACACTGAAGCTTTCTTT.